These 26 T cell receptor beta chains came from one sample sequenced in a study of T cell responses to AZD1222 COVID-19 vaccine. Sequencing was performed with immunoSEQ multiplex PCR; in TCRdb, only in-frame clones are kept and a portion is missing. The sample lists some 150,000 clones, about 93% occurring once. Sample: peripheral blood, taken on day 0 of AZD1222 vaccination. Every receptor here comes from an adult in good health.

The chain has TRBV7-2 and TRBJ2-7; the match to TRBD2 covers 9 bases. Germline assignment: CDR1 SGHTA and CDR2 FQGNSA. The V and J ends lost 2 bases and 4 bases, in that order; junction bases with no gene match: 6. The CDR3 is 15 amino acids. The CDR3 region is CASSLRASGAYEQYF. As DNA, the CDR3 is TGTGCCAGCAGCTTAAGGGCTAGCGGGGCTTACGAGCAGTACTTC.

J is TRBJ2-3 and V is TRBV2; tentative D call: TRBD2 (6 bases). Trimming removed 3 bases at V and 2 bases at J, with 12 bases between. CDR3 length: 15 amino acids. Germline V CDR1 and CDR2: SNHLY, FYNNEI. CDR3 DNA sequence: TGTGCCAGCAGTGACCTAGCGACTTTCACAGATACGCAGTATTTT. Protein: CASSDLATFTDTQYF.

V and J are TRBV10-2 and TRBJ2-2; TRBD1 might be the D (6 bases). Trimming cost V 6 bases and J 4 bases, with 12 bases left between them. This CDR3 is built from 14 residues. Germline V gene data show CDR1 as WSHSY and CDR2 as SAAADI. This CDR3 reads CASRTDSSTGELFF. The CDR3 nucleotides read TGCGCCAGCAGAACGGACAGCTCCACCGGGGAGCTGTTTTTT.

This rearrangement joins TRBV27 to TRBJ1-1, with TRBD1 matching over 10 bases. Germline V lookup: CDR1 MNHEY, CDR2 SMNVEV (reference sequence). CDR3 length: 15 amino acids. After removal of 8 bases from V and 6 bases from J, the junction contained 12 bases not matched to a gene. CDR3 nucleotides: TGTGCCAGCCGACTACTGCGGACAGGGGGGTCTGAAGCTTTCTTT. It codes for CASRLLRTGGSEAFF.

The chain employs TRBV15 and TRBJ2-1, with 7 bases identical to TRBD2. The CDR3 is made up of 16 amino acids. The V segment lost 0 bases and the J segment 5 bases; nucleotides outside the gene matches: 7. From germline, CDR1 is LNHNV and CDR2 YYDKDF (reference sequence). The CDR3: CATSRDPGLVNNEQFF. CDR3 nucleotide sequence: TGTGCCACCAGCAGAGATCCAGGACTAGTTAACAATGAGCAGTTCTTC.

This clone turned up a few times. This sequence joins TRBV7-8 and TRBJ2-1, with 10 nucleotides matching TRBD2. The V segment lost 3 bases and the J segment 9 bases; nucleotides outside the gene matches: 5. The CDR3 consists of 14 residues. Per the germline V gene, CDR1 is SGHVS and CDR2 is FQNEAQ. This chain's CDR3 is CASSFGTSDGEQFF. The CDR3 DNA is TGTGCCAGCAGCTTTGGGACTAGCGACGGTGAGCAGTTCTTC.

The chain uses TRBV3-1 (or the pseudogene TRBV3-2) and TRBJ2-3, with 9 bases that match TRBD2. V lost 6 bases to trimming and J lost 7 bases; unmatched junction nucleotides: 14. This CDR3 is 16 amino acids long. From germline, CDR1 is LGHDT and CDR2 YNNKEL (reference sequence). The CDR3 protein is CASSPAKAGGQYTQYF. In nucleotides, the CDR3 is TGTGCCAGCAGTCCTGCAAAGGCGGGGGGGCAGTATACGCAGTATTTT.

The V and J genes are TRBV6-5 and TRBJ1-2, with D possibly matching TRBD1 (6 bases). V was shortened by 6 bases and J by 6 bases, with 17 bases between the two germline ends. Germline V CDR1 and CDR2: MNHEY, SVGAGI. This CDR3 is built from 14 residues. The CDR3, as DNA: TGTGCCAGCAGCCACCTCGGGGGCGGTAATGGCTACACCTTC. Translating it yields CASSHLGGGNGYTF.

The CDR3 DNA reads TGTGCCAGCGCCAGACTAGCGGGGGTCGGTGAGCAGTTCTTC. It is translated as CASARLAGVGEQFF. The gene calls are TRBV6-5 and TRBJ2-1, with 12 positions matching TRBD2. In germline, CDR1 is MNHEY, CDR2 SVGAGI. J lost 9 bases, V lost 8 bases, and 8 bases had no gene match. CDR3 length: 14 amino acids.

V gene TRBV19 combines with J gene TRBJ1-5; unclear D gene. Germline-derived CDR1 and CDR2 are LNHDA and SQIVND (reference sequence). CDR3 length: 13 amino acids. V gave up 5 bases and J gave up 11 bases, with 16 bases separating them. The CDR3 DNA is TGTGCCAGTAGTTTCTTAGACCCCTCGGCCCAGCATTTT. This codes for CASSFLDPSAQHF.

The chain carries TRBV18 and TRBJ1-6; D possibly corresponds to TRBD1 (5 bases). This CDR3 contains 13 residues. Deletions cut 6 bases from V and 7 bases from J, with 10 bases between. The germline CDR1 and CDR2 sequences are KGHSH and LQKENI. CDR3 nucleotides: TGTGCCAGCTCGCCGGACATGAATTCACCCCTCCACTTT. Protein product: CASSPDMNSPLHF.

The chain combines TRBV5-1 with TRBJ1-5, with D possibly being TRBD1 (6 bases). The V end was cut by 0 bases, the J end by 6 bases, with 13 bases between. Looked up from germline, CDR1 is SGHRS and CDR2 is YFSETQ. The CDR3 contains 15 residues. CDR3 amino acids: CASSLEGQGSQPQHF. The CDR3 DNA reads TGCGCCAGCAGCTTGGAGGGCCAGGGGAGTCAGCCCCAGCATTTT.

The rearrangement uses TRBV12-5 and TRBJ1-4, with D maybe TRBD1 (5 bases). The CDR3 sequence is 14 residues long. The V gene lost 5 bases and the J gene lost 0 bases, with 7 bases spanning the gap. The germline V gene has CDR1 LGHNT and CDR2 FRNRAP. CDR3 in amino acids: CASGRGATNEKLFF. In DNA form, the CDR3 reads TGTGCTAGTGGTCGGGGCGCAACTAATGAAAAACTGTTTTTT.

The genes are TRBV6-6 and TRBJ1-6; tentatively, D is TRBD1 (6 bases). The length of the CDR3 is 13 residues. Germline V gene data show CDR1 as MNHNY and CDR2 as SVGAGI (reference sequence). Between the trimmed V and J ends, which lost 6 bases and 5 bases, there was a span of 8 bases. The DNA for the CDR3 is TGTGCCAGCAGGGGGACAAATAATTCACCCCTCCACTTT. Its translation: CASRGTNNSPLHF.

The gene calls are TRBV27 and TRBJ1-6; D ambiguous. V lost 3 bases to trimming and J lost 0 bases, with 9 bases between them. The CDR3 has 16 amino acids. Per the germline V gene, CDR1 is MNHEY and CDR2 is SMNVEV (reference sequence). CDR3: CASSLGGGSYNSPLHF. CDR3 nucleotides: TGTGCCAGCAGTTTGGGCGGAGGCTCCTATAATTCACCCCTCCACTTT.

This clone was detected only a few times. The rearrangement links TRBV27 to TRBJ1-1; no firm D call. Trimming cost V 8 bases and J 10 bases, with 17 bases left between them. The CDR3 contains 12 residues. CDR1 MNHEY and CDR2 SMNVEV come from the germline V gene (reference sequence). CDR3 coding DNA: TGTGCCAGCTTGTATCTCGGAGGTGTAGCTTTCTTT. It is translated as CASLYLGGVAFF.

The V and J genes are TRBV27 and TRBJ1-2, with a weak D call TRBD1 (5 bases). Between the trimmed V and J ends, which lost 3 bases and 8 bases, there was a span of 19 bases. This CDR3 spans 15 amino acids. The germline V gene encodes CDR1 MNHEY and CDR2 SMNVEV (reference sequence). This CDR3 reads CASSFSRDGPMGYTF. The CDR3 DNA reads TGTGCCAGCAGTTTCTCCCGGGACGGCCCTATGGGCTACACCTTC.

V and J are TRBV3-1 (or the pseudogene TRBV3-2) and TRBJ1-2; 7 positions agree with TRBD1. Trimming cost V 1 base and J 4 bases; bases outside gene matches: 6. The CDR3 has 15 amino acids. Germline assignment: CDR1 LGHDT and CDR2 YNNKEL (reference sequence). The CDR3, as DNA: TGTGCCAGCAGCCAAGGAAGGGGGCGTGGCTATGGCTACACCTTC. Residues: CASSQGRGRGYGYTF.

The V and J genes are TRBV3-1 (or the pseudogene TRBV3-2) and TRBJ1-2; the D is unclear. This CDR3 has 14 amino acids. Trimming stripped 0 bases from V and 8 bases from J, with 13 bases between. Germline CDR1 LGHDT, CDR2 YNNKEL (reference sequence). The CDR3 bases are TGTGCCAGCAGCCAAGACCCCGGACCGGAGGGCTACACCTTC. It translates to CASSQDPGPEGYTF.

The chain recombines TRBV19 with TRBJ1-6, with 8 bases fitting TRBD1. The CDR3 contains 15 residues. Trimming took 5 bases from V and 7 from J; bases not matched to a gene: 7. Germline V lookup: CDR1 LNHDA, CDR2 SQIVND (reference sequence). CDR3 DNA sequence: TGTGCCAGTAGTTGGGGGGACAGGACAAATTCACCCCTCCACTTT. Protein product: CASSWGDRTNSPLHF.

This clone was recorded only once. The chain couples TRBV9 to TRBJ1-2; possibly TRBD1 for D (5 bases). V lost 4 bases to trimming and J lost 6 bases, with 22 bases between them. Germline CDR1 SGDLS, CDR2 YYNGEE. The CDR3 is 16 amino acids. The CDR3 protein is CASSPPSGLMGHGYTF. In DNA form, the CDR3 reads TGTGCCAGCAGCCCACCCTCGGGGCTTATGGGGCATGGCTACACCTTC. The full variable domain, completed using reference TRBV9 and TRBJ1-2, is DSGVTQTPKHLITATGQRVTLRCSPRSGDLSVYWYQQSLDQGLQFLIQYYNGEERAKGNILERFSAQQFPDLHSELNLSSLELGDSALYFCASSPPSGLMGHGYTFGSGTRLTVV.

CDR3 DNA: TGCGCCAGCAGCTTAGCGGGAGACCAAGATACGCAGTATTTT. It yields the protein CASSLAGDQDTQYF. J is TRBJ2-3 and V is TRBV5-1; 8 nucleotides align to TRBD2. The ends lost 2 bases at V and 5 bases at J; junction bases unmatched: 4. The length of the CDR3 is 14 residues. Per germline, CDR1 SGHRS and CDR2 YFSETQ.

The chain carries TRBV6-5 and TRBJ2-5, with 7 bases identical to TRBD1. Per germline, CDR1 MNHEY and CDR2 SVGAGI. Trimming at V came to 6 bases and at J to 5 bases, leaving 3 bases not matched to a gene. This CDR3 region has 12 residues. DNA of the CDR3: TGTGCCAGCAGCCTCAGGGGGGAGACCCAGTACTTC. This translates into CASSLRGETQYF.

This chain links TRBV7-8 with TRBJ2-1; D unresolved. This CDR3 comprises 16 residues. Per germline, CDR1 SGHVS and CDR2 FQNEAQ. Trimming took off 6 bases at V and 0 bases at J, with 15 bases between the two ends. Here the CDR3 reads CASSSISVTSYNEQFF. The CDR3 bases are TGTGCCAGCAGTTCTATTTCGGTAACCTCCTACAATGAGCAGTTCTTC.

This clone was detected only once. The V call is TRBV7-8, the J call TRBJ2-1; D may correspond to TRBD1 or TRBD2 (6 bases each). The germline V gene encodes CDR1 SGHVS and CDR2 FQNEAQ. Trimming took off 5 bases at V and 3 bases at J, with 14 bases between the two ends. There are 15 residues in the CDR3. The CDR3 nucleotides read TGTGCCAGCAGCCGGGGGCTAGTACTCTACAATGAGCAGTTCTTC. Residues: CASSRGLVLYNEQFF.

V and J are TRBV11-2 and TRBJ2-5; 7 nucleotides line up with TRBD2. Per the germline V gene, CDR1 is SGHAT and CDR2 is FQNNGV. V lost 6 bases, J lost 4 bases, and 5 bases stayed unmatched. The CDR3 is 13 residues long. The CDR3, as DNA: TGTGCCAGCAGTCGCGGGAGATTAGAGACCCAGTACTTC. Protein: CASSRGRLETQYF.